One and the same sample provided the 8 T cell receptor beta chains below, sequenced in a study of blood T cells in healthy people across ages. A second PCR of 7 to 11 cycles used a sample-barcoded 5' primer and a J-beta primer mix. One entry per CDR3 protein results from TCRdb running MiXCR on the 5' RACE reads. The sample has 980,000 or so distinct CDR3 sequences; 45% to 50% are singletons. The sequenced material came from blood. These receptors all come from a man aged 25-40 years in good health.

The CDR3 here is CASIQGSTDTQYF. CDR3 nucleotides: TGTGCCAGCATCCAGGGGTCCACAGATACGCAGTATTTT. The gene calls are TRBV7-9 and TRBJ2-3, with D tentatively TRBD1 (6 bases). The CDR3 has 13 residues. Germline assignment: CDR1 SEHNR and CDR2 FQNEAQ (reference sequence). V was shortened by 7 bases and J by 2 bases, with 10 bases between the two germline ends.

This clonotype was seen a few times. The chain employs TRBV20-1 and TRBJ2-1, with TRBD1 matching 10 bases. The J segment lost 6 bases and the V segment lost 4 bases, leaving 6 bases of the junction unmatched. The length of the CDR3 is 14 residues. CDR1 and CDR2 (germline): DFQATT, SNEGSKA (reference sequence). The CDR3 reads CSANPRDRGNEQFF. The CDR3 DNA follows: TGCAGTGCTAACCCCCGGGACAGGGGCAATGAGCAGTTCTTC.

Of note for this clonotype: A read error may produce the germline difference seen at one junction end. J is TRBJ2-5 and V is TRBV12-3 or TRBV12-4, with TRBD1 matching 9 bases. The J call could be wrong; TRBJ2-7 is a better fit for the DNA end. CDR3 size: 15 residues. The CDR3: CASSGTGKSSFEQYF. The CDR3 DNA reads as TGTGCCAGCAGCGGGACAGGGAAATCGTCCTTCGAGCAGTACTTC.

The chain carries TRBV13 and TRBJ1-2; tentatively, D is TRBD1 (5 bases). Trimming removed 3 bases from V and 4 bases from J, with 15 bases in between. This CDR3 is built from 15 residues. Germline CDR1 is PRHDT and CDR2 is FYEKMQ (reference sequence). The CDR3 reads CASSFRDQGFYGYTF. CDR3 nucleotide sequence: TGTGCCAGCAGCTTCCGAGATCAGGGATTCTATGGCTACACCTTC. Full variable domain (remainder filled in from reference TRBV13 and TRBJ1-2): AAGVIQSPRHLIKEKRETATLKCYPIPRHDTVYWYQQGPGQDPQFLISFYEKMQSDKGSIPDRFSAQQFSDYHSELNMSSLELGDSALYFCASSFRDQGFYGYTFGSGTRLTVV.

This clonotype showed up just a few times. The chain joins TRBV29-1 to TRBJ2-1; TRBD1 agrees at 9 bases. Germline V lookup: CDR1 SQVTM, CDR2 ANQGSEA. V shed 8 bases and J 7 bases; nucleotides not matched to a gene: 6. This CDR3 spans 12 amino acids. The CDR3 DNA follows: TGCAGCAGACAGGGGGGTGGGAATGAGCAGTTCTTC. Its protein is CSRQGGGNEQFF.

This clonotype was seen a few times. The CDR3 bases are TGTGCCAGCAGGCGTGAGGCGGCCATCTACGAGCAGTACTTC. It encodes CASRREAAIYEQYF. The V gene is TRBV2, the J gene TRBJ2-7; D unclear. The V gene's germline CDR1 is SNHLY and CDR2 FYNNEI. Trimming removed 6 bases from V and 3 bases from J, with 15 bases in between. The CDR3 is 14 amino acids.

The table lists this clonotype with many counts. The chain is built from TRBV6-1 and TRBJ2-1; D unclear. The ends were cut back, 1 base at V and 3 bases at J, with 7 bases in the middle. This CDR3 is 14 amino acids long. Germline CDR1 is MNHNS and CDR2 is SASEGT. The CDR3: CASSEGSSYNEQFF. CDR3 in DNA: TGTGCCAGCAGTGAAGGGTCTAGCTACAATGAGCAGTTCTTC.

The table lists this clonotype with many counts. The chain joins TRBV6-5 to TRBJ2-1; D ambiguous. Trimming stripped 7 bases from V and 2 bases from J, with 12 bases between. The CDR3 has 14 residues. Germline loops: CDR1 MNHEY, CDR2 SVGAGI. The CDR3 loop is CASTNRATYNEQFF. The CDR3 DNA reads as TGTGCCAGCACCAACCGGGCGACCTACAATGAGCAGTTCTTC.